The 10 T cell receptor beta chains in this list originate from one sample, sequenced in a study of spatial heterogeneity in lung cancer. Time point in this sample: sample taken at primary tumor resection. Sequencing was performed on whole RNA extracted from tumor and nontumor lung tissue, or from frozen PBMC, and the material was left unsorted. TCRdb re-called the 5' RACE reads with MiXCR, one entry per CDR3 protein. The sample lists around 23,000 distinct CDR3 sequences, less than 3.5% seen once, with under 30% in the top ten. This specimen consisted of PBMCs, obtained at surgery. These receptors were taken from a female donor with early-stage non-small cell lung cancer.

This clonotype was seen repeatedly, ten times or more. This chain joins TRBV20-1 and TRBJ2-7; D is unclear. Germline loops: CDR1 DFQATT, CDR2 SNEGSKA (reference sequence). The CDR3 has 11 amino acids. V lost 5 bases and J lost 3, with 8 bases in between. The CDR3 reads CSAETDYEQYF. CDR3 sequence (DNA): TGCAGTGCTGAGACGGACTACGAGCAGTACTTC.

This clonotype was observed at least ten times. The chain employs TRBV28 and TRBJ2-1, with D hard to call. This CDR3 contains 15 residues. Germline loops: CDR1 MDHEN, CDR2 SYDVKM. Deletions cut 4 bases from V and 6 bases from J, with 16 bases between. In DNA, the CDR3 is TGTGCCAGCAGTTCCGACGTGCTTTGGTCCAATGAGCAGTTCTTC. Amino acids: CASSSDVLWSNEQFF.

This clonotype was detected many times. The chain carries TRBV7-6 and TRBJ2-7; D is perhaps TRBD2 (5 bases). The V end was cut by 4 bases, the J end by 3 bases, with 13 bases between. From germline, CDR1 is SGHVS and CDR2 FNYEAQ. This CDR3 region has 14 residues. CDR3 sequence reads: CASSSKAGDYEQYF. CDR3 DNA sequence: TGTGCCAGCAGCTCCAAAGCCGGGGACTACGAGCAGTACTTC.

This clonotype is medium-sized in the sample. V usage is TRBV7-9 and J usage is TRBJ2-1; 15 bases are a match to TRBD2. The CDR3 has 16 residues. V dropped 6 bases and J dropped 5; count of bases not matched to a gene: 5. CDR1 and CDR2 from the germline V gene are SEHNR and FQNEAQ (reference sequence). The CDR3 sequence is CASRYGTSGRNNEQFF. As DNA, the CDR3 is TGTGCCAGCAGGTACGGGACTAGCGGGAGGAACAATGAGCAGTTCTTC.

Many counts were recorded for this clonotype. The V call is TRBV24-1, the J call TRBJ1-4; 10 bases are a match to TRBD1. CDR1 and CDR2 (germline): KGHDR, SFDVKD. After removal of 7 bases from V and 5 bases from J, the junction contained 3 bases not matched to a gene. The CDR3 totals 14 residues. The CDR3 reads CATSRGQGNEKLFF. The CDR3 DNA is TGTGCCACCAGCCGGGGACAGGGGAATGAAAAACTGTTTTTT.

The sample holds many counts of this clonotype. CDR3: CASSRDRGSHTF. CDR3 coding DNA: TGCGCCAGCAGCCGGGACAGGGGTTCACACACCTTC. The chain is built from TRBV10-1 and TRBJ1-2; 10 nucleotides line up with TRBD1. The germline V gene encodes CDR1 WNHNN and CDR2 SYGVQD (reference sequence). The CDR3 is made up of 12 amino acids. The junction had 7 bases not matched to a gene; V was cut back by 6 bases and J by 12 bases.

In this sample, this clonotype turned up many times. The CDR3 DNA sequence: TGTGCCAGCACTAGCGGCCCATCGGCCGATGAGCAGTTCTTC. Translation: CASTSGPSADEQFF. The rearrangement uses TRBV6-1 and TRBJ2-1, with 7 bases aligning to TRBD2. This CDR3 contains 14 residues. The trim removed 7 bases at V and 8 bases at J, leaving 11 bases unmatched. From germline, CDR1 is MNHNS and CDR2 SASEGT.

This clonotype was picked up many times. The chain joins TRBV15 to TRBJ2-1; no firm D call. Per the germline V gene, CDR1 is LNHNV and CDR2 is YYDKDF (reference sequence). The CDR3 has 12 residues. V was clipped by 5 bases and J by 9 bases, with 11 bases between them. CDR3 region: CATSGEVPEQFF. The CDR3 DNA follows: TGTGCCACCAGCGGCGAAGTCCCTGAGCAGTTCTTC. Filled out from reference TRBV15 and TRBJ2-1, the complete variable domain reads DAMVIQNPRYQVTQFGKPVTLSCSQTLNHNVMYWYQQKSSQAPKLLFHYYDKDFNNEADTPDNFQSRRPNTSFCFLDIRSPGLGDTAMYLCATSGEVPEQFFGPGTRLTVL.

The V and J genes are TRBV7-2 and TRBJ2-5; 11 bases fit TRBD1. J lost 4 bases, V lost 2 bases, and 3 bases had no gene match. CDR3 length: 15 residues. CDR1 is SGHTA and CDR2 is FQGNSA in the germline V gene. CDR3 sequence: CASSLHGTGGETQYF. Here the CDR3 DNA reads TGTGCCAGCAGCTTACACGGGACAGGGGGAGAGACCCAGTACTTC.

This clonotype was counted ten times or more. CDR3 in amino acids: CSAIPDSLEKLFF. The CDR3 nucleotides are TGCAGTGCCATTCCGGACAGCTTAGAAAAACTGTTTTTT. The chain uses TRBV20-1 and TRBJ1-4; D is possibly TRBD1 (6 bases). This CDR3 is built from 13 residues. V lost 6 bases and J 8 bases, leaving 16 bases between the germline ends. CDR1 and CDR2 from the germline V gene are DFQATT and SNEGSKA (reference sequence).